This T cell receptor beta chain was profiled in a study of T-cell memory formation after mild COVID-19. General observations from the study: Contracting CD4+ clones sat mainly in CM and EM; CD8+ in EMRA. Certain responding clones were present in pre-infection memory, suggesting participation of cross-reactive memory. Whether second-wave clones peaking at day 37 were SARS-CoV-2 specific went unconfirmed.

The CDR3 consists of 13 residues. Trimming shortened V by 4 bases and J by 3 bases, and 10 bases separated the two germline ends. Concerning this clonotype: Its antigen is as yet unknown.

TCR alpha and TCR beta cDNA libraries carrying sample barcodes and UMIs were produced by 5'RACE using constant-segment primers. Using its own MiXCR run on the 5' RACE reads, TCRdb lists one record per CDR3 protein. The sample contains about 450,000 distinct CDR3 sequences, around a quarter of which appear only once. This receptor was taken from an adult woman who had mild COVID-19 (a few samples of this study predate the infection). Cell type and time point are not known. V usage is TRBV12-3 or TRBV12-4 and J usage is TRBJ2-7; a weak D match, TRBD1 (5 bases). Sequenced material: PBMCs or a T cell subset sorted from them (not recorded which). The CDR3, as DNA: TGTGCCAGCAGTTCAGGGTATAGCTACGAGCAGTACTTC. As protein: CASSSGYSYEQYF.